The entry that follows covers one T cell receptor (beta chain) sequence. Only in-frame clones appear in the TCRdb table, and some are missing; sequencing was by immunoSEQ multiplex PCR. The table lists around 41,000 clones, 88% of them singletons. This record belongs to a study of blood T cell repertoires in COVID-19. The overall study: The cDNA or gDNA used as material had been derived from T cells, B-cell-depleted T cells, or PBMCs.

The CDR3 runs 14 residues. Germline V gives CDR1 MGHRA, CDR2 YSYEKL. Trimming took 2 bases from V and 4 from J, leaving 11 bases between them. The rearrangement links TRBV4-1 to TRBJ1-1, with D possibly being TRBD1 (5 bases). Sequencing was carried out using peripheral blood. The receptor comes from a human donor in a cohort sampled during active COVID-19. The CDR3 is CASSQLRVSTEAFF. CDR3 DNA sequence: TGCGCCAGCAGCCAACTCAGGGTGTCCACTGAAGCTTTCTTT.